The source of this T cell receptor beta chain is a study of blood T cell repertoires in COVID-19. Profiled with immunoSEQ multiplex PCR; TCRdb holds only in-frame clones, not every one. In the table there are 120,000 or so clones, 85% of which are singletons. This clone was picked up one time. This CDR3 contains 20 residues. Germline loops: CDR1 MNHEY, CDR2 SVGEGT. V dropped 0 bases and J dropped 0 bases, with 21 bases sitting between them. This TCR came from a man older than 75 with active or convalescent COVID-19. Sequenced input: peripheral blood. The chain links TRBV6-2 or TRBV6-3 to TRBJ1-3; a possible D gene is TRBD1 (6 bases). The CDR3 region is CASSYSRGGPVLFSGNTIYF. The CDR3 bases are TGTGCCAGCAGTTACTCGAGAGGGGGTCCCGTTCTTTTCTCTGGAAACACCATATATTTT.